These 11 T cell receptor beta chains were sequenced from one sample in a study of human T cells and chemical hapten exposure (dated by TCRdb to the early 2020s). In the paper's terms, the time point label means: patch test 1, 2 weeks after DPC sensitization. Per the publication, the treatment or condition label means: therapeutic diphenylcyclopropenone sensitization with weekly scalp DPC. The library was obtained by RACE. These reads were obtained on a NextSeq 500. TCRdb trimmed public reads at Q25 via fastp, called clones via MiXCR and kept in-frame beta chains. Each CDR3 protein gets just one entry, which takes the most common genes and DNA from the rows behind it. Counted in this sample were about 90,000 distinct CDR3 sequences; 10% to 13% of them appeared once. Less than 2.5% of the sample is in the top ten clones. The input for sequencing was whole blood, taken in connection with sensitization to the hapten diphenylcyclopropenone (DPC). The receptors were sampled from a man aged 35 to 55 with alopecia areata. Some clones in this sample may be carry-over from other donors' samples.

The CDR3 nucleotides are TGTGCCAGCGGTGTCCAAGAGACCCAGTACTTC. This sequence encodes CASGVQETQYF. The genes are TRBV19 and TRBJ2-5; no firm D call. The CDR3 sequence is 11 residues long. CDR1 LNHDA and CDR2 SQIVND come from the germline V gene (reference sequence). V was clipped by 9 bases and J by 1 base, with 6 bases between them.

The genes are TRBV11-3 and TRBJ2-1; TRBD2 aligns across 8 bases. With V trimmed by 1 base and J by 4 bases, 9 bases remained unmatched. CDR1 SGHNT and CDR2 YENEEA come from the germline V gene. The CDR3 is 17 residues long. The CDR3 DNA follows: TGTGCCAGCAGCTTAGCGGGAGGGCCGAGGCGTTACAATGAGCAGTTCTTC. It codes for CASSLAGGPRRYNEQFF.

This clonotype was detected only a few times. The chain employs TRBV11-3 and TRBJ2-1; D is ambiguous. The V gene's germline CDR1 is SGHNT and CDR2 YENEEA. CDR3 size: 17 residues. Trimming left V 0 bases short and J 0 bases short, with 12 bases between. DNA for the CDR3: TGTGCCAGCAGCTTAGATGCGCTAGACCTCTCCTACAATGAGCAGTTCTTC. Protein sequence: CASSLDALDLSYNEQFF.

The chain has TRBV6-5 and TRBJ2-7; TRBD2 is a possible D gene (5 bases). The CDR3 has 11 amino acids. The germline V gene has CDR1 MNHEY and CDR2 SVGAGI. CDR3 nucleotide sequence: TGTGCCAGCAGTTCCGGTGGGGAGCAGTGCGTC. It is translated as CASSSGGEQCV.

This clonotype came up a few times. The chain is built from TRBV11-2 and TRBJ1-3; D might be TRBD1 (6 bases). Trimming left V 5 bases short and J 0 bases short, with 14 bases between. The CDR3 is made up of 16 amino acids. Germline CDR1 SGHAT, CDR2 FQNNGV. CDR3: CASSVTQGSSGNTIYF. The CDR3 DNA sequence: TGTGCCAGCAGCGTAACGCAGGGGAGCTCTGGAAACACCATATATTTT.

This clonotype was seen a few times. The chain recombines TRBV19 with TRBJ1-1; D gene unclear. V dropped 2 bases and J dropped 4 bases, with 11 bases sitting between them. This CDR3 is 14 amino acids long. The germline V gene has CDR1 LNHDA and CDR2 SQIVND (reference sequence). CDR3 DNA sequence: TGTGCCAGTAGTATAATGGGGTTGGGCACTGAAGCTTTCTTT. Translated, it gives CASSIMGLGTEAFF. The full variable domain, rest sourced from reference TRBV19 and TRBJ1-1, is DGGITQSPKYLFRKEGQNVTLSCEQNLNHDAMYWYRQDPGQGLRLIYYSQIVNDFQKGDIAEGYSVSREKKESFPLTVTSAQKNPTAFYLCASSIMGLGTEAFFGQGTRLTVV.

This clonotype appeared a few times. This chain connects TRBV5-1 to TRBJ2-3; TRBD1 might be the D (6 bases). In germline, CDR1 is SGHRS, CDR2 YFSETQ. Trimming removed 4 bases at V and 0 bases at J, with 12 bases between. The CDR3 is 15 amino acids. The CDR3 coding sequence is TGCGCCAGCAGCCTACAGGGATCTAGCACAGATACGCAGTATTTT. Protein product: CASSLQGSSTDTQYF.

This clonotype appeared a few times. This rearrangement joins TRBV6-5 to TRBJ2-3; 12 bases are a match to TRBD2. The CDR3 contains 17 residues. Germline assignment: CDR1 MNHEY and CDR2 SVGAGI. J lost 2 bases, V lost 2 bases, and 5 bases had no gene match. CDR3 sequence (DNA): TGTGCCAGCAGTTACCAACTAGCGGGAGGACTCACAGATACGCAGTATTTT. This sequence encodes CASSYQLAGGLTDTQYF.

This chain links TRBV29-1 with TRBJ2-3, with 10 bases fitting TRBD2. This CDR3 has 16 residues. Looked up from germline, CDR1 is SQVTM and CDR2 is ANQGSEA. Trimming cost V 3 bases and J 8 bases; bases outside gene matches: 14. The DNA for the CDR3 is TGCAGCGTTGATGGTTGGGCTAGCGGGAGTGGTCCTACGCAGTATTTT. It specifies CSVDGWASGSGPTQYF.

The sample holds a few counts of this clonotype. This rearrangement joins TRBV12-3 or TRBV12-4 to TRBJ1-5; D not resolved. The CDR3 extends over 14 amino acids. Trimming stripped 7 bases from V and 4 bases from J, with 14 bases between. The CDR3: CASTAQDGNQPQHF. In DNA, the CDR3 is TGTGCCAGCACCGCCCAGGATGGAAATCAGCCCCAGCATTTT.

This chain connects TRBV5-6 to TRBJ2-1; TRBD2 matches 8 bases. V lost 3 bases to trimming and J lost 2 bases; unmatched junction nucleotides: 10. Germline values: CDR1 SGHDT, CDR2 YYEEEE. The CDR3 loop spans 17 amino acids. In nucleotides, the CDR3 is TGTGCCAGCAGCTCGGCTGCAACTAGCGGCCCCTACAATGAGCAGTTCTTC. Translation gives CASSSAATSGPYNEQFF.